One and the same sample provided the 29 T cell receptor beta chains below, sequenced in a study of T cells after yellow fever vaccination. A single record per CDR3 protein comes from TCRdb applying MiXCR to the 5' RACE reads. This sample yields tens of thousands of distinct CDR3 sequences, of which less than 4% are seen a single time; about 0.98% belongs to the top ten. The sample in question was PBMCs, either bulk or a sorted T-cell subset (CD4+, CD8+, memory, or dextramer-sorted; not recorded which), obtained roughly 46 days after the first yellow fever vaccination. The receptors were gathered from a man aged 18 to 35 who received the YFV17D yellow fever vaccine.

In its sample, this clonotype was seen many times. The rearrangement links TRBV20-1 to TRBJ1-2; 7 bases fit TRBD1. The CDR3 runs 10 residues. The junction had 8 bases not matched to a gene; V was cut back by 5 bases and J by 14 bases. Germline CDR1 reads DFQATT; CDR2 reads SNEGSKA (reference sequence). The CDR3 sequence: CSAERGRVTF. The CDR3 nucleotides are TGCAGTGCTGAAAGGGGGCGAGTAACCTTC.

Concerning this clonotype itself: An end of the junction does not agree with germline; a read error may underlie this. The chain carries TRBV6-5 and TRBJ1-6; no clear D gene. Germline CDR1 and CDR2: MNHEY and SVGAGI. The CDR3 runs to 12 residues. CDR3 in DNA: TGTGCCATCAGTTTTCCCAATTCACCCCTCCACTTT. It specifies CAISFPNSPLHF.

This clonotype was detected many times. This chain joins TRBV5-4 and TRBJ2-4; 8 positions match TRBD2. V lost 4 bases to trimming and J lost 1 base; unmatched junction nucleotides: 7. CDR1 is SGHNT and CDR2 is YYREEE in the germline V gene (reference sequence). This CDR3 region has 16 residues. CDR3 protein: CASSPVAGMAKNIQYF. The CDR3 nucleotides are TGTGCCAGCAGCCCCGTAGCGGGGATGGCCAAAAACATTCAGTACTTC.

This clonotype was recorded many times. CDR3 nucleotides: TGTGCCAGCAGTACCCCGGGTAGCGGAGACACAGATACGCAGTATTTT. Its protein is CASSTPGSGDTDTQYF. This sequence joins TRBV28 and TRBJ2-3, with D maybe TRBD2 (6 bases). This CDR3 contains 16 residues. V was trimmed by 5 bases and J by 2 bases, leaving 17 bases between them. Per the germline V gene, CDR1 is MDHEN and CDR2 is SYDVKM. Based on the CDR3 plus reference TRBV28 and TRBJ2-3, the full variable domain is DVKVTQSSRYLVKRTGEKVFLECVQDMDHENMFWYRQDPGLGLRLIYFSYDVKMKEKGDIPEGYSVSREKKERFSLILESASTNQTSMYLCASSTPGSGDTDTQYFGPGTRLTVL.

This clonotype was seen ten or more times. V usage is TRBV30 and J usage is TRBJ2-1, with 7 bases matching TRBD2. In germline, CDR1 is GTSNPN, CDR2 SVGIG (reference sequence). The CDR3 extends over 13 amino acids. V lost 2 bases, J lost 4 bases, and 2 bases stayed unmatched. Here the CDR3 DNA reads TGTGCCTGGAGTAGCGGGGTATACAATGAGCAGTTCTTC. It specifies CAWSSGVYNEQFF.

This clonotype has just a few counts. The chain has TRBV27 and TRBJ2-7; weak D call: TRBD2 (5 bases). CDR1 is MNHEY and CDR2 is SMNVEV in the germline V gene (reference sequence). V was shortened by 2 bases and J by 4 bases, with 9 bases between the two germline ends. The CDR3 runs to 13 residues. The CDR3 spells CASSLEGRYEQYF. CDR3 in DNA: TGTGCCAGCAGTTTAGAGGGAAGGTACGAGCAGTACTTC.

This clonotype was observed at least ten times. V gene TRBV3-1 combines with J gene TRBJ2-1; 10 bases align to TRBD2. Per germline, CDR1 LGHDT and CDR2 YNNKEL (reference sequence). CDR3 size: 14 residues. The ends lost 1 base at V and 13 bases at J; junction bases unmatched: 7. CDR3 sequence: CASSQGAGGPSQFF. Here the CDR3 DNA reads TGTGCCAGCAGCCAAGGAGCGGGGGGGCCTTCCCAGTTCTTC.

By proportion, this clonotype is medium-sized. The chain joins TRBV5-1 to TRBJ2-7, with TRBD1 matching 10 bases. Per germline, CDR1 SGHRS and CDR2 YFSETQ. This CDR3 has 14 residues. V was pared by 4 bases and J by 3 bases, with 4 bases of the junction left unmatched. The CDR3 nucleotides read TGCGCCAGCAGCCTGGGACAGGGGTACTACGAGCAGTACGTC. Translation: CASSLGQGYYEQYV.

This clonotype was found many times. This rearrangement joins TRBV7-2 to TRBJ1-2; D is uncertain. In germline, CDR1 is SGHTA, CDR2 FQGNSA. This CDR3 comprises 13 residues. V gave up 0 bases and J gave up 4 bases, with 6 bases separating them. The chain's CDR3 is CASSLAGRYGYTF. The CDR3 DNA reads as TGTGCCAGCAGCTTAGCCGGACGCTATGGCTACACCTTC. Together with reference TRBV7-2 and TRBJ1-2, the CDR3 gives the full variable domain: GAGVSQSPSNKVTEKGKDVELRCDPISGHTALYWYRQSLGQGLEFLIYFQGNSAPDKSGLPSDRFSAERTGGSVSTLTIQRTQQEDSAVYLCASSLAGRYGYTFGSGTRLTVV.

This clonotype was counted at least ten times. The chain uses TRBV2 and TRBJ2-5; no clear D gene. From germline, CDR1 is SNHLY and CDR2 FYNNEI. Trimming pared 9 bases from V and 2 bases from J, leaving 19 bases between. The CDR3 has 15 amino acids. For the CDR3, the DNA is TGTGCCAGGACGATCCGAAGAGGCGCACAAGAGACCCAGTACTTC. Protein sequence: CARTIRRGAQETQYF.

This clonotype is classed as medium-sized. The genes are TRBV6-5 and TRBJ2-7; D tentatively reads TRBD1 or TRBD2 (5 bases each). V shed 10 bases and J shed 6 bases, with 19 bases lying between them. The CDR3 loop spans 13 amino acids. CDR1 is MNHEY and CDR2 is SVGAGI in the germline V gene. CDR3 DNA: TGTGCCACTAGCCGGGACGGATTGGGCGAGCAGTACGTC. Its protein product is CATSRDGLGEQYV.

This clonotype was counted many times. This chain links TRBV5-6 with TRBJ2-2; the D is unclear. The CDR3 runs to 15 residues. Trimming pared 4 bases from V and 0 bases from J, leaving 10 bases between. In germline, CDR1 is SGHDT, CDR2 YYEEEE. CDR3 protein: CASSPLGANTGELFF. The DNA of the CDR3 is TGTGCCAGCAGCCCCTTGGGTGCGAACACCGGGGAGCTGTTTTTT.

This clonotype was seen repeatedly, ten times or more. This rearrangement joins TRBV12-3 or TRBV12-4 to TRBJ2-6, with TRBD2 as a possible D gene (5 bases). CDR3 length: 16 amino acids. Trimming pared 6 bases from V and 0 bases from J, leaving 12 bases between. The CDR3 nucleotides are TGTGCCAGCAGCCTACCGGGGAGCTCTGGGGCCAACGTCCTGACTTTC. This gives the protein CASSLPGSSGANVLTF.

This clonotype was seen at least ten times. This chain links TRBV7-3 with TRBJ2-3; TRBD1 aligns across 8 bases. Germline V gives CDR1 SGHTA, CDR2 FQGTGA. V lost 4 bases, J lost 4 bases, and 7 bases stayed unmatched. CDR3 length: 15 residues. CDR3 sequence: CASSWQGASADTQYF. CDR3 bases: TGTGCCAGCAGCTGGCAGGGGGCTAGTGCAGATACGCAGTATTTT.

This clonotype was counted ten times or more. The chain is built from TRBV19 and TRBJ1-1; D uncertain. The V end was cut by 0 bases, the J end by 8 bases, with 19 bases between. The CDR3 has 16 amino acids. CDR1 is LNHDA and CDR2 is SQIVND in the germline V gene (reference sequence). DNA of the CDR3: TGTGCCAGTAGTATAGATCTAGGCCCGCCCGCTTGGGAAGCTTTCTTT. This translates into CASSIDLGPPAWEAFF.

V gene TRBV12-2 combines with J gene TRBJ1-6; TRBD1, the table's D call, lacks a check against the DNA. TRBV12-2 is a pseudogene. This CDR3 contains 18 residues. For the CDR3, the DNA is TGTGCAAGTCGGGGCCTGGGGGGCGGGAGCTCCTATAATTCACCCCTCCACTTT. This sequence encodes CASRGLGGGSSYNSPLHF.

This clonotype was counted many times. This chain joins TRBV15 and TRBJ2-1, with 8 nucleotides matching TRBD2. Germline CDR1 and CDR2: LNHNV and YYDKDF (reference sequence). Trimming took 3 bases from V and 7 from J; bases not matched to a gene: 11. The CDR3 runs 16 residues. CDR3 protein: CATSRGNGGALNEQFF. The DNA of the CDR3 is TGTGCCACCAGCAGGGGCAACGGGGGGGCCCTGAATGAGCAGTTCTTC.

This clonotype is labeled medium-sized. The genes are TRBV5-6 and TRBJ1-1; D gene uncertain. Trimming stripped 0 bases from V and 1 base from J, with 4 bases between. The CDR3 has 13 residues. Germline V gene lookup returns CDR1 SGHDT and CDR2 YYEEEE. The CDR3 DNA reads TGTGCCAGCAGCTTGGAAAGGAACACTGAAGCTTTCTTT. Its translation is CASSLERNTEAFF.

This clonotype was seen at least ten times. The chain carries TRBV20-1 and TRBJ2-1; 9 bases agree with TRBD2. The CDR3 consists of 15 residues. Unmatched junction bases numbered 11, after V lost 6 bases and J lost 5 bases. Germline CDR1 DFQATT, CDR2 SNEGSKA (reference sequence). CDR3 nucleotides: TGCAGTGCGCCAGTAGCGGGGGATCGTGACAATGAGCAGTTCTTC. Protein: CSAPVAGDRDNEQFF.

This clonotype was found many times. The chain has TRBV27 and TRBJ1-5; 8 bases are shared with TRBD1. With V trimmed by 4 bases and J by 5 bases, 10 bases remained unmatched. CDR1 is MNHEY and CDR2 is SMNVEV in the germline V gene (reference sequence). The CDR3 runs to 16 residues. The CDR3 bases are TGTGCCAGCAGTTCCTTAGGACAGGGATTTCATCAGCCCCAGCATTTT. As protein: CASSSLGQGFHQPQHF.

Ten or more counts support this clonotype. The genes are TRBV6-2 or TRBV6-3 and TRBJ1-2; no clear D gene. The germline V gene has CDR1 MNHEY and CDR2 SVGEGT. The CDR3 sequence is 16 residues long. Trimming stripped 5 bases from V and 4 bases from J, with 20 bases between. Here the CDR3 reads CASSLHPGMATYGYTF. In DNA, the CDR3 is TGTGCCAGCAGTCTCCACCCCGGGATGGCTACCTATGGCTACACCTTC.

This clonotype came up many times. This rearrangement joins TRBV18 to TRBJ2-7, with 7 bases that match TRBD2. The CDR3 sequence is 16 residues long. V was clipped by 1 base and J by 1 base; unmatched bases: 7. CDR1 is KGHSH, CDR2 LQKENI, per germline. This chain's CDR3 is CASSPQGRGDSYEQYF. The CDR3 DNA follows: TGTGCCAGCTCACCACAAGGACGGGGGGATTCCTACGAGCAGTACTTC. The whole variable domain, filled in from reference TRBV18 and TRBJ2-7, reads NAGVMQNPRHLVRRRGQEARLRCSPMKGHSHVYWYRQLPEEGLKFMVYLQKENIIDESGMPKERFSAEFPKEGPSILRIQQVVRGDSAAYFCASSPQGRGDSYEQYFGPGTRLTVT.

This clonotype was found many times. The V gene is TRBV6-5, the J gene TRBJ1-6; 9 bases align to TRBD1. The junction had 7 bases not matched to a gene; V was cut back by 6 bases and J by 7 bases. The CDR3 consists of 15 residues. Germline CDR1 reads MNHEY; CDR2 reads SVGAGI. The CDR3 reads CASRYRDRVNSPLHF. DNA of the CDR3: TGTGCCAGCAGGTACCGGGACAGGGTAAATTCACCCCTCCACTTT.

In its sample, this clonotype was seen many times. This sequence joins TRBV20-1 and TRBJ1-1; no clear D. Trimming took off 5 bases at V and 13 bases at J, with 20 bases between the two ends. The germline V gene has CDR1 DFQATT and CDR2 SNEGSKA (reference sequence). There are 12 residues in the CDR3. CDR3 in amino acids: CSAPDNLHSVFF. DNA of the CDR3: TGCAGTGCTCCAGACAATCTTCACAGCGTTTTCTTT.

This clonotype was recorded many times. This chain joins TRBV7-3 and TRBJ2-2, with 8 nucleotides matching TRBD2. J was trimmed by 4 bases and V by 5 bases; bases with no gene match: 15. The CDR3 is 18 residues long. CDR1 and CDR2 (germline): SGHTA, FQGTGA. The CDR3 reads CASSPTAPRAGGTGELFF. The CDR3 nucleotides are TGTGCCAGCAGCCCTACGGCCCCCCGGGCGGGGGGCACCGGGGAGCTGTTTTTT.

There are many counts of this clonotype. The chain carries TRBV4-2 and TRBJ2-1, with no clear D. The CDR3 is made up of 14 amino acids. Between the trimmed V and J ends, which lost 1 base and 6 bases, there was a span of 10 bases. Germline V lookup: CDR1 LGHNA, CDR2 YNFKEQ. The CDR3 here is CASSQVSGGNEQFF. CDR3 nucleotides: TGTGCCAGCAGCCAAGTATCGGGCGGCAATGAGCAGTTCTTC.

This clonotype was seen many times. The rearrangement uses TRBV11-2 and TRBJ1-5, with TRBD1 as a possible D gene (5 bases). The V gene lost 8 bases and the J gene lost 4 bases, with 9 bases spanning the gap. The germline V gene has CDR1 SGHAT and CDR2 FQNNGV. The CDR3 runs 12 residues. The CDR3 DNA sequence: TGTGCCAGCGCCAGGGATAATCAGCCCCAGCATTTT. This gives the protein CASARDNQPQHF.

The CDR3 loop is CASSPRAMVYEQYF. The CDR3 DNA sequence: TGTGCCAGCAGCCCCAGGGCCATGGTTTACGAGCAGTACTTC. The rearrangement joins TRBV3-1 to TRBJ2-7, with D maybe TRBD1 (5 bases). CDR1 is LGHDT, CDR2 YNNKEL, per germline (reference sequence). The CDR3 extends over 14 amino acids. V was clipped by 4 bases and J by 4 bases, with 14 bases between them.

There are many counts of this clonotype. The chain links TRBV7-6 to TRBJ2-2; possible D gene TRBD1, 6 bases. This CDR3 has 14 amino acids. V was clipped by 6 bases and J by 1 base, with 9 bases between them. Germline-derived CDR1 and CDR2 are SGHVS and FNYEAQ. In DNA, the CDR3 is TGTGCCAGCAGATGGACAGTGAACACCGGGGAGCTGTTTTTT. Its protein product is CASRWTVNTGELFF.